This T cell receptor beta chain was recovered during a study of T cell changes during pregnancy in multiple sclerosis. Clones were sequenced by immunoSEQ multiplex PCR, and TCRdb holds only the in-frame ones, with some missing. Among approximately 30,000 clones, roughly 88% were seen once, and the ten largest hold around 4.3%. The CDR3 loop spans 13 amino acids. The V gene lost 0 bases and the J gene lost 8 bases, with 8 bases spanning the gap. Germline lookup yields CDR1 SGHDT and CDR2 YYEEEE. The clonotype comes from a female donor with multiple sclerosis, enrolled in a pregnancy study. This chain connects TRBV5-6 to TRBJ2-2; D gene unclear. The input for sequencing was CD8+ T cells from peripheral blood mononuclear cells, taken after pregnancy. This CDR3 reads CASSLGSAGELFF. The CDR3 nucleotides read TGTGCCAGCAGCTTGGGGTCAGCGGGGGAGCTGTTTTTT.